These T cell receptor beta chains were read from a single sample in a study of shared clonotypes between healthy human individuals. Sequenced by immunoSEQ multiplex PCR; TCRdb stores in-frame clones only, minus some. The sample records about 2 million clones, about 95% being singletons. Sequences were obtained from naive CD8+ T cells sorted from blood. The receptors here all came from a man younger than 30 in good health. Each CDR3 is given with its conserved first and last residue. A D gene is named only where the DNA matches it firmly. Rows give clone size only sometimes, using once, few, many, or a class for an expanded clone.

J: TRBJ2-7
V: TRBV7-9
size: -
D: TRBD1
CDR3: CASTRRDRDQTYEQYF
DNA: TGTGCCAGCACTCGAAGGGACAGGGATCAGACCTACGAGCAGTACTTC

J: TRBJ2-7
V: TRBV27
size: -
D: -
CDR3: CASSPTGNYEQYF
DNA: TGTGCCAGCAGTCCTACAGGGAACTACGAGCAGTACTTC

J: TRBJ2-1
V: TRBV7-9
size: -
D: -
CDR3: CASSPRTRNYNEQFF
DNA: TGTGCCAGCAGCCCCAGGACACGTAACTACAATGAGCAGTTCTTC

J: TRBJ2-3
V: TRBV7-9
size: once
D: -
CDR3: CASSLSSDTQYF
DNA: TGTGCCAGCAGCTTGTCGTCAGATACGCAGTATTTT

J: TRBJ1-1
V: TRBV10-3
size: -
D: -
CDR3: CATLGLGVNTEAFF
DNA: TGTGCCACCTTGGGGCTGGGGGTGAACACTGAAGCTTTCTTT

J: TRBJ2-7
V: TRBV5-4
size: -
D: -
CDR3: CASSPSVSAYYEQYF
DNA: TGTGCCAGCAGCCCATCCGTGAGCGCCTACTACGAGCAGTACTTC

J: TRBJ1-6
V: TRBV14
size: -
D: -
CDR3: CASSQDQGWEESYNSPLHF
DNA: TGTGCCAGCAGCCAAGATCAAGGTTGGGAGGAGTCCTATAATTCACCCCTCCACTTT

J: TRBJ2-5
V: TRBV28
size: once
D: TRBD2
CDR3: CASSLGLAEETQYF
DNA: TGTGCCAGCTCCCTGGGACTAGCGGAAGAGACCCAGTACTTC

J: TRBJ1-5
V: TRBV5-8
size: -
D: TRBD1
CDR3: CASSAGQGAFNQPQHF
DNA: TGTGCCAGCAGCGCGGGACAGGGGGCGTTCAATCAGCCCCAGCATTTT

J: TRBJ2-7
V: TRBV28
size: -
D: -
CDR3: CATSYRISWMSEQYF
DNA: TGTGCCACCTCCTATCGCATTTCGTGGATGAGCGAGCAGTACTTC

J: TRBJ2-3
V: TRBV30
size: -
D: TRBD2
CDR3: CAWSSGRGTDTQYF
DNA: TGTGCCTGGAGTAGCGGGAGGGGCACAGATACGCAGTATTTT

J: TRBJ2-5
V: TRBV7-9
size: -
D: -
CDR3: CASSQAQETQYF
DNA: TGTGCCAGCAGCCAAGCCCAAGAGACCCAGTACTTC

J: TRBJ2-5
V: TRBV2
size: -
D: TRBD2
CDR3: CASSYGLAGEQETQYF
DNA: TGTGCCAGCAGCTACGGACTAGCGGGGGAACAAGAGACCCAGTACTTC

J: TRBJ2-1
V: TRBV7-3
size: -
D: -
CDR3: CASSLSGSSSYNEQFF
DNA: TGTGCCAGCAGCTTATCGGGGTCCTCTAGCTACAATGAGCAGTTCTTC

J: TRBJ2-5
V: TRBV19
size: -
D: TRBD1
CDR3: CASSIGPGQQETQYF
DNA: TGTGCCAGTAGTATTGGCCCGGGACAGCAAGAGACCCAGTACTTC

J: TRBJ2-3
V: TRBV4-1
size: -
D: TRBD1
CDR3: CASSQVQGEDTQYF
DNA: TGCGCCAGCAGCCAAGTGCAGGGGGAGGATACGCAGTATTTT

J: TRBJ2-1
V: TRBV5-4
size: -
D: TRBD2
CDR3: CASSYGTSGREDEQFF
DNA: TGTGCCAGCAGCTACGGGACTAGCGGGAGGGAAGATGAGCAGTTCTTC

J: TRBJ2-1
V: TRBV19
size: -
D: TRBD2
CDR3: CASMAGTSSYNEQFF
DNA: TGTGCCAGTATGGCCGGGACTAGCTCCTACAATGAGCAGTTCTTC

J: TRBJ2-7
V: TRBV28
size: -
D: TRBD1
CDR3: CASSTGQGLSEQYF
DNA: TGTGCCAGCAGTACCGGACAGGGTTTGAGCGAGCAGTACTTC

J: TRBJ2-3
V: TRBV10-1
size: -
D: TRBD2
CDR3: CASSVTTSAQYF
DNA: TGCGCCAGCAGCGTTACGACTAGCGCGCAGTATTTT

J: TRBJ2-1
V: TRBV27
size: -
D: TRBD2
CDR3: CASSLEFGVAGVNEQFF
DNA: TGTGCCAGCAGTTTAGAATTCGGGGTAGCGGGAGTTAATGAGCAGTTCTTC

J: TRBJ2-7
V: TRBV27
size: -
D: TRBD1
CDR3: CASSPMTGSYEQYF
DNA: TGTGCCAGCAGTCCTATGACAGGGTCCTACGAGCAGTACTTC

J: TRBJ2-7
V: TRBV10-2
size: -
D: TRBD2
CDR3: CASSEGTSGSYEQYF
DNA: TGCGCCAGCAGTGAAGGGACTAGCGGATCCTACGAGCAGTACTTC

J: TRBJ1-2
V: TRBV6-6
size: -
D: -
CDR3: CASSTPNYGYTF
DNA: TGTGCCAGCAGTACCCCCAACTATGGCTACACCTTC

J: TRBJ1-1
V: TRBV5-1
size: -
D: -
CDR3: CASSEGPGATEAFF
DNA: TGCGCCAGCAGCGAGGGGCCCGGGGCCACTGAAGCTTTCTTT

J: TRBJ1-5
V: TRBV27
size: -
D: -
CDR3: CASSLSWLSPQHF
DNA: TGTGCCAGCAGTTTAAGTTGGCTTTCGCCCCAGCATTTT

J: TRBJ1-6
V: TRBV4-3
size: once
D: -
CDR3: CASSQDQGNSPLHF
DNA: TGCGCCAGCAGCCAAGATCAGGGTAATTCACCCCTCCACTTT

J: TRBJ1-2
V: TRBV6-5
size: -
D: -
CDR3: CASSEGGYGYTF
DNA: TGTGCCAGTTCGGAGGGGGGGTATGGCTACACCTTC

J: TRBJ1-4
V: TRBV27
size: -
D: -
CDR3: CASNHLGKNEKLFF
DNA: TGTGCCAGCAACCACTTGGGGAAAAATGAAAAACTGTTTTTT

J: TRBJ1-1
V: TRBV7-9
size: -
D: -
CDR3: CASSLGGSEAFF
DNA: TGTGCCAGCAGCTTAGGGGGGTCTGAAGCTTTCTTT

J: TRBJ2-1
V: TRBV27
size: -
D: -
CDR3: CASSFTLSYNEQFF
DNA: TGTGCCAGCAGTTTCACCCTCTCCTACAATGAGCAGTTCTTC

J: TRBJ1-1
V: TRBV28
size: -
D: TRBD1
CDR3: CASSLFGTENTEAFF
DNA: TGTGCCAGCAGTTTGTTCGGGACAGAGAACACTGAAGCTTTCTTT

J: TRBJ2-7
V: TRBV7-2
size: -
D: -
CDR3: CASSLVPLYRESSYEQYF
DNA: TGTGCCAGCAGCTTAGTCCCGCTCTACAGGGAAAGTTCCTACGAGCAGTACTTC

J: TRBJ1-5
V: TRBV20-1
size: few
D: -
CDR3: CSASKQPQHF
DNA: TGCAGTGCTTCAAAACAGCCCCAGCATTTT

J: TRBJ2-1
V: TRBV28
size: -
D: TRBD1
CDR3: CASSSPSEGAGNEQFF
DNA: TGTGCCAGCAGTTCCCCCAGTGAGGGGGCCGGAAATGAGCAGTTCTTC

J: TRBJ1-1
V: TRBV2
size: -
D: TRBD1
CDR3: CASSEAVYTGTGADMNTEAFF
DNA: TGTGCCAGCAGTGAAGCGGTCTATACAGGGACAGGGGCGGATATGAACACTGAAGCTTTCTTT

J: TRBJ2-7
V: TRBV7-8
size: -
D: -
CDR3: CASSKTGTAAYEQYF
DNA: TGTGCCAGCAGTAAGACCGGGACCGCCGCCTACGAGCAGTACTTC

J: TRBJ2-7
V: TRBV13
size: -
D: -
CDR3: CASSLGGKHYEQYF
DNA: TGTGCCAGCAGCTTAGGAGGGAAACACTACGAGCAGTACTTC

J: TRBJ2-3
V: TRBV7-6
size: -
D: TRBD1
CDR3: CASSFGSGDRVTDTQYF
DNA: TGTGCCAGCAGCTTCGGGAGCGGGGACAGGGTAACAGATACGCAGTATTTT

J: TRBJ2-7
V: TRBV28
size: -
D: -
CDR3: CASSFTGGYEQYF
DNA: TGTGCCAGCAGTTTTACCGGAGGCTACGAGCAGTACTTC

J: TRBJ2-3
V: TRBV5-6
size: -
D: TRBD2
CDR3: CASSPLGAGDPDTQYF
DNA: TGTGCCAGCAGCCCCTTGGGAGCGGGGGACCCAGATACGCAGTATTTT

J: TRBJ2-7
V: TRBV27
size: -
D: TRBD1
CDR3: CASSLRGPPYEQYF
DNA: TGTGCCAGCAGTTTAAGGGGGCCCCCCTACGAGCAGTACTTC

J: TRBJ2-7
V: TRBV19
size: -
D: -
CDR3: CASSTWFGGNYEQYF
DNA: TGTGCCAGTAGTACGTGGTTCGGGGGAAACTACGAGCAGTACTTC

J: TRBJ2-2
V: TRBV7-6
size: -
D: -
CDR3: CASSLTPNTGELFF
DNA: TGTGCCAGCAGCTTAACACCGAACACCGGGGAGCTGTTTTTT

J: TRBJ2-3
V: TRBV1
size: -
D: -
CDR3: CTSSQAPPSRTSTDTQYF
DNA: TGCACCAGCAGCCAAGCCCCCCCTAGCAGAACTAGCACAGATACGCAGTATTTT

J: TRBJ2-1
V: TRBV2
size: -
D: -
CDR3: CASSESSSGYNEQFF
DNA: TGTGCCAGCAGTGAATCGAGTAGCGGTTACAATGAGCAGTTCTTC

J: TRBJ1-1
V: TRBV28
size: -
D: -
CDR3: CASSLGQGMVTEAFF
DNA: TGTGCCAGCAGCCTCGGGCAGGGGATGGTTACTGAAGCTTTCTTT

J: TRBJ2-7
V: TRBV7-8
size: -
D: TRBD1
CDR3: CASSLERTGETRYEQYF
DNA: TGTGCCAGCAGCTTAGAACGCACAGGGGAAACTAGGTACGAGCAGTACTTC

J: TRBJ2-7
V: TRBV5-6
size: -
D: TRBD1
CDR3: CASSHRDRGDEQYF
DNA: TGTGCCAGCAGCCACCGGGACAGGGGGGACGAGCAGTACTTC

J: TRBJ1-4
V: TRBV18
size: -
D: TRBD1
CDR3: CASSLAERTGYEKLFF
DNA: TGTGCCAGCTCTCTGGCCGAGCGGACAGGATATGAAAAACTGTTTTTT

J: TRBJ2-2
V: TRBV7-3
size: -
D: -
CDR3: CASSSYQNTGELFF
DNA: TGTGCCAGCAGCTCCTACCAGAACACCGGGGAGCTGTTTTTT

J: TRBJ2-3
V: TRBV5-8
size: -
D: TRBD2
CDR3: CASSFGTSGDTQYF
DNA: TGTGCCAGCAGCTTCGGGACTAGCGGAGATACGCAGTATTTT

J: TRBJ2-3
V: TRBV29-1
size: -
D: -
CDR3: CSGLVNMDDTQYF
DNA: TGCAGCGGGTTGGTTAATATGGATGATACGCAGTATTTT

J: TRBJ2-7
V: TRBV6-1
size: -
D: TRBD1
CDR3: CASSETGHYYEQYF
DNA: TGTGCCAGCAGTGAGACAGGGCACTACTACGAGCAGTACTTC

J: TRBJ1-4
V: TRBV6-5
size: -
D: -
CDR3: CASSTLPGEEEKLFF
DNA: TGTGCCAGCAGCACCCTTCCCGGAGAGGAGGAAAAACTGTTTTTT

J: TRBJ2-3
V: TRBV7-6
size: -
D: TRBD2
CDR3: CASSLGGGYTDTQYF
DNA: TGTGCCAGCAGCTTAGGGGGAGGGTATACAGATACGCAGTATTTT

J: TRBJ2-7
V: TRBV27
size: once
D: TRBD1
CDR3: CASSSTGQQSSYEQYF
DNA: TGTGCCAGCAGTTCCACGGGACAGCAGAGCTCCTACGAGCAGTACTTC

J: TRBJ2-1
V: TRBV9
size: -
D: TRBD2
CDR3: CASSSSGNEQFF
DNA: TGTGCCAGCAGCTCTAGCGGCAATGAGCAGTTCTTC

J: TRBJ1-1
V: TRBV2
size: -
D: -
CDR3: CASSEPREVTGNTEAFF
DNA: TGTGCCAGCAGTGAACCCCGGGAAGTTACGGGGAACACTGAAGCTTTCTTT

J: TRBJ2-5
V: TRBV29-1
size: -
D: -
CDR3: CSVDEGLGQETQYF
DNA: TGCAGCGTTGACGAGGGATTAGGGCAAGAGACCCAGTACTTC